The T cell receptor beta chain described here comes from a study of blood T cell repertoires in COVID-19. Across the whole study: Acute and convalescent COVID-19 specimens originated in the United States, Italy and Spain.

Original methodology: Estimates of nucleated cell counts were drawn from the amplification of reference gene primers. Libraries were prepared by immunoSEQ multiplex PCR; TCRdb keeps only in-frame clonotypes and omits some of them. V and J calls and clone size are given by that table; D and trimming were obtained from the DNA. The sample has around 200,000 clones; roughly 82% are singletons. V lost 5 bases to trimming and J lost 5 bases; unmatched junction nucleotides: 7. This CDR3 has 14 amino acids. Germline V CDR1 and CDR2: KGHSH, LQKENI. This study enrolled people aged about 18 to 100 from about two dozen US geographic areas. Cohorts were assigned according to the clinical history that participants reported.

Material for sequencing was PBMCs or T cells enriched from blood (not recorded which). The TCR originated in a man aged 40-55 years with acute COVID-19. V gene TRBV18 combines with J gene TRBJ2-7; 9 nucleotides line up with TRBD2. The CDR3 region has the DNA TGTGCCAGCTCAATTAGCGGGAGTGACAACGAGCAGTACTTC. This codes for CASSISGSDNEQYF.